Shown below are 3 T cell receptor beta chains from a single sample sequenced in a study of tumor-infiltrating lymphocytes in primary liver carcinoma. Constant-region priming of approximately 500 ng total RNA yielded TCR beta cDNA. Slightly modified ARM-PCR with three nested multiplex PCR rounds yielded TCR beta libraries. The two initial PCR rounds, nine to eleven cycles each, used TRBV1-TRBV30 forward and C-beta reverse primers. TCRdb itself ran the multiplex PCR reads through MiXCR, one entry per CDR3 protein. The sample carries 99,000 or so distinct CDR3 sequences, over 55% recorded once. RNA and DNA were co-extracted from approximately 20-30 mg of unsorted bulk tissue. The sequenced material came from liver tumor tissue from sampling region 5. The subset is: tumor region T5, tumor centre. The receptors come from a woman aged 55-69 years with primary liver carcinoma and hepatitis B virus infection.

This clonotype was recorded at least ten times. This could be a read error, since a much larger clone is one nucleotide away. CDR3 sequence (DNA): TGTGCCTGCAGCTTAGAGGGCACCTCCTATGAAAGCTACACCTTC. It encodes CACSLEGTSYESYTF. The chain combines TRBV11-2 with TRBJ1-2, with D hard to call. The CDR3 is 15 amino acids. Germline V gene sequence: CDR1 SGHAT, CDR2 FQNNGV.

In DNA, the CDR3 is TGTGCCAGCAGTGAAGGCCTTGACCAGTTCTTC. Protein product: CASSEGLDQFF. The J gene is TRBJ2-1, the V gene TRBV6-1; no reliable D call. The germline V gene encodes CDR1 MNHNS and CDR2 SASEGT. The V and J ends lost 1 base and 13 bases respectively, with 8 bases between them. The CDR3 length is 11 residues.

A word on this clonotype: The junction shows a germline mismatch at one end, possibly a read error. The chain links TRBV11-3 to TRBJ2-3; D possibly corresponds to TRBD1 (5 bases). The CDR3 totals 17 residues. Germline values: CDR1 SGHNT, CDR2 YENEEA. The CDR3 DNA is TGTGCCAGCAGCTTATCGTTTCGGTCGCTACAGACAGATACGCAGTACTTT. The encoded protein is CASSLSFRSLQTDTQYF.